These 10 T cell receptor beta chains share one sample of origin, sequenced in a study of blood T cell repertoires in COVID-19. Here immunoSEQ multiplex PCR was the method, and the copy in TCRdb shows in-frame clones only, minus some. The table includes 400,000 to 450,000 clones, 85% to 90% detected once. Sequencing used PBMCs or T cells enriched from blood (not recorded which). These receptor sequences come from a man younger than 40 who had recovered from COVID-19.

V usage is TRBV11-2 and J usage is TRBJ2-7; TRBD2 is a possible D gene (6 bases). Germline CDR1 and CDR2: SGHAT and FQNNGV. The ends were cut back, 2 bases at V and 5 bases at J, with 13 bases in the middle. The CDR3 runs to 14 residues. The CDR3 DNA follows: TGTGCCAGCAGCTTATCCGGGGGAGGCCACGAGCAGTACTTC. Protein: CASSLSGGGHEQYF.

The sample holds one count of this clone. The chain carries TRBV5-5 and TRBJ1-1, with a weak D call TRBD1 (6 bases). The CDR3 covers 13 residues. Deletions cut 4 bases from V and 6 bases from J, with 13 bases between. Germline assignment: CDR1 SGHKS and CDR2 YYEKEE (reference sequence). CDR3 sequence: CASSRGQSPEAFF. In nucleotides, the CDR3 is TGTGCCAGCAGCCGAGGACAGAGCCCTGAAGCTTTCTTT. Complete variable domain (other parts from reference TRBV5-5 and TRBJ1-1): DAGVTQSPTHLIKTRGQQVTLRCSPISGHKSVSWYQQVLGQGPQFIFQYYEKEERGRGNFPDRFSARQFPNYSSELNVNALLLGDSALYLCASSRGQSPEAFFGQGTRLTVV.

The chain combines TRBV15 with TRBJ1-1; D gene unclear. Trimming shortened V by 0 bases and J by 0 bases, and 8 bases separated the two germline ends. The germline V gene has CDR1 LNHNV and CDR2 YYDKDF (reference sequence). CDR3 length: 15 amino acids. CDR3 region: CATSRDWEVNTEAFF. CDR3 nucleotide sequence: TGTGCCACCAGCAGAGATTGGGAGGTGAACACTGAAGCTTTCTTT.

This clone was detected only a few times. The DNA of the CDR3 is TGTGCCAGCAGCCCCAGCGGGAGTAACACCGGGGAGCTGTTTTTT. Its protein is CASSPSGSNTGELFF. The J gene is TRBJ2-2, the V gene TRBV4-2; 8 nucleotides agree with TRBD2. From germline, CDR1 is LGHNA and CDR2 YNFKEQ. V dropped 4 bases and J dropped 2; count of bases not matched to a gene: 3. There are 15 residues in the CDR3.

The rearrangement uses TRBV6-6 and TRBJ2-5; TRBD1 agrees at 7 bases. The CDR3 consists of 17 residues. Germline V gene lookup returns CDR1 MNHNY and CDR2 SVGAGI (reference sequence). The V and J ends lost 5 bases and 3 bases, in that order; junction bases with no gene match: 15. The CDR3 loop reads CASSPLRVRDSEETQYF. Here the CDR3 DNA reads TGTGCCAGCAGTCCCCTACGGGTTAGGGACAGTGAAGAGACCCAGTACTTC.

V is TRBV6-5 and J is TRBJ1-1; D is undetermined. The CDR3 is 14 amino acids. Trimming shortened V by 0 bases and J by 0 bases, and 5 bases separated the two germline ends. Germline V gives CDR1 MNHEY, CDR2 SVGAGI. CDR3 sequence reads: CASSYSIVNTEAFF. DNA of the CDR3: TGTGCCAGCAGTTACTCGATAGTGAACACTGAAGCTTTCTTT.

The gene calls are TRBV25-1 and TRBJ2-3, with 7 nucleotides matching TRBD1. The CDR3 covers 15 residues. Unmatched junction bases numbered 5, after V lost 3 bases and J lost 2 bases. Germline CDR1 reads MGHDK; CDR2 reads SYGVNS. As DNA, the CDR3 is TGTGCCAGCAGTGACATGGGACAGATCACAGATACGCAGTATTTT. Protein: CASSDMGQITDTQYF.

Regarding this clone: Its ends do not fully match the called genes, so a read error is possible. The J gene is TRBJ2-3, the V gene TRBV5-1; D is unclear. The CDR3 extends over 15 amino acids. The germline gives CDR1 SGHRS, CDR2 YFSETQ. CDR3 nucleotide sequence: TGCGCCAGCAGTTTGGCCCTTACTAGCACAGATACGCAGTATTTT. Translation: CASSLALTSTDTQYF.

This chain joins TRBV19 and TRBJ1-1; D possibly corresponds to TRBD1 (5 bases). Germline loops: CDR1 LNHDA, CDR2 SQIVND (reference sequence). Trimming removed 6 bases from V and 5 bases from J, with 16 bases in between. CDR3 size: 14 residues. CDR3 residues: CASRLDNYKTEAFF. The CDR3 DNA reads TGTGCCAGTAGGCTGGACAACTACAAGACTGAAGCTTTCTTT.

This rearrangement joins TRBV2 to TRBJ2-3; no definite D call. The germline CDR1 and CDR2 sequences are SNHLY and FYNNEI. Trimming took off 5 bases at V and 5 bases at J, with 8 bases between the two ends. CDR3 length: 12 amino acids. The CDR3 bases are TGTGCCAGCAGTCCTGATAGAGATACGCAGTATTTT. Residues: CASSPDRDTQYF.